This entry lists 29 T cell receptor beta chains sequenced from one sample in a study of T cells expressing NK-cell markers. TCRdb derives one entry per CDR3 protein from the 5' RACE reads, leaving out DNA. The sample's table shows roughly 180,000 distinct CDR3 sequences. Sequenced material: blood T cells: a sorted CD56 or NKG2C T cell subset, CD4+ or CD8+ T cells, or bulk PBMC T cells (not recorded which). The receptors were gathered from a woman aged 18-69 years in good health.

The chain is built from TRBV27 and TRBJ2-7; with no DNA, the TCRdb D assignment of TRBD2 cannot be verified. CDR1 is MNHEY and CDR2 is SMNVEV in the germline V gene (reference sequence). This CDR3 has 15 amino acids. CDR3: CASSPASGISYEQYF.

This chain joins TRBV11-3 and TRBJ2-5; TCRdb names TRBD1, which stays unverified in the absence of DNA. Germline V lookup: CDR1 SGHNT, CDR2 YENEEA. There are 14 residues in the CDR3. Here the CDR3 reads CASSPGQAEGTQYF.

V is TRBV20-1 and J is TRBJ1-4. Germline CDR1 is DFQATT and CDR2 is SNEGSKA (reference sequence). The CDR3 spans 13 residues. The CDR3 loop reads CSARDRRLEKLFF.

The rearrangement uses TRBV29-1 and TRBJ2-1; TCRdb outputs TRBD2, but without DNA this stays unchecked. This CDR3 contains 16 residues. CDR1 and CDR2 (germline): SQVTM, ANQGSEA. The CDR3 protein is CSVEDLERGGINEQFF.

CDR3 residues: CASSSWGVEETQYF. The genes are TRBV7-9 and TRBJ2-5; TCRdb's D gene call, TRBD1, goes unchecked for lack of DNA. There are 14 residues in the CDR3. The germline V gene encodes CDR1 SEHNR and CDR2 FQNEAQ (reference sequence).

This chain joins TRBV12-3 or TRBV12-4 and TRBJ1-2; checking the TCRdb D call of TRBD1 is not possible without DNA. CDR3 length equals 14 residues. The chain's CDR3 is CASSPRGVLYGYTF.

The V gene is TRBV4-2, the J gene TRBJ2-5. In germline, CDR1 is LGHNA, CDR2 YNFKEQ. This CDR3 contains 15 residues. The CDR3 here is CASSQDLGGGKTQYF.

The V call is TRBV29-1, the J call TRBJ2-3; with no DNA, the TCRdb D assignment of TRBD2 cannot be verified. Germline V gene sequence: CDR1 SQVTM, CDR2 ANQGSEA. The CDR3 covers 15 residues. CDR3 amino acids: CSVPGTSGSTDTQYF.

V and J are TRBV5-1 and TRBJ1-1; absent DNA, TCRdb's TRBD1 call cannot be checked. The CDR3 sequence is 14 residues long. The germline V gene has CDR1 SGHRS and CDR2 YFSETQ. The CDR3 is CASSLGGTRTEAFF.

The V call is TRBV4-1, the J call TRBJ1-5; as DNA is missing, the TRBD1 call by TCRdb cannot be tested. There are 17 residues in the CDR3. CDR1 is MGHRA and CDR2 is YSYEKL in the germline V gene. The CDR3: CASSQVPIGDGNQPQHF.

The gene calls are TRBV6-4 and TRBJ2-1; the TCRdb call, TRBD2, lacks DNA for checking. Germline lookup yields CDR1 MRHNA and CDR2 SNTAGT. This CDR3 region has 15 residues. CDR3 sequence: CASSKLRGGLDEQFF.

This chain uses TRBV5-1 with TRBJ2-5; the D call from TCRdb, TRBD2, cannot be confirmed without DNA. This CDR3 has 15 residues. Germline CDR1 SGHRS, CDR2 YFSETQ. CDR3 loop: CASSTNLAGQETQYF.

V usage is TRBV3-1 and J usage is TRBJ1-4; TCRdb returns TRBD1, unconfirmable since there is no DNA. The CDR3 consists of 15 residues. CDR1 is LGHDT, CDR2 YNNKEL, per germline (reference sequence). CDR3 amino acids: CASSPLTGPPEKLFF.

V usage is TRBV5-1 and J usage is TRBJ2-1. The CDR3 has 13 residues. Germline V gives CDR1 SGHRS, CDR2 YFSETQ. CDR3 protein: CASSLELSNEQFF.

The chain has TRBV6-1 and TRBJ1-5. CDR1 is MNHNS and CDR2 is SASEGT in the germline V gene. The CDR3 extends over 16 amino acids. This CDR3 is CASINETWYSNQPQHF.

This sequence joins TRBV12-2 and TRBJ2-6. TRBV12-2 is labeled a pseudogene. The CDR3 consists of 16 residues. CDR3 in amino acids: CASRFTEPFGANVLTF.

CDR3: CSARDPSGTPDYEQYF. This chain connects TRBV20-1 to TRBJ2-7. Germline lookup yields CDR1 DFQATT and CDR2 SNEGSKA (reference sequence). The CDR3 runs 16 residues.

The genes are TRBV7-2 and TRBJ1-2; the D call of TRBD1 rests on TCRdb alone, since no DNA is present to check it. Germline CDR1 SGHTA, CDR2 FQGNSA. This CDR3 is built from 13 residues. This CDR3 reads CASSSRQVYGYTF.

The chain carries TRBV6-4 and TRBJ2-1; with no DNA, the TCRdb D assignment of TRBD1 cannot be verified. Germline values: CDR1 MRHNA, CDR2 SNTAGT. This CDR3 is 13 amino acids long. The CDR3 loop is CASSDAGAGGRFF.

V and J are TRBV7-9 and TRBJ2-1; the TRBD2 assignment by TCRdb is unverifiable without DNA. The germline V gene has CDR1 SEHNR and CDR2 FQNEAQ (reference sequence). This CDR3 has 14 residues. The CDR3 protein is CASSSAIAGDEQFF.

The V gene is TRBV28, the J gene TRBJ1-1. CDR1 is MDHEN and CDR2 is SYDVKM in the germline V gene. CDR3 length: 12 amino acids. The CDR3 reads CASSRLQREAFF.

The chain combines TRBV5-1 with TRBJ2-5; TCRdb proposes TRBD2, but this gene call is untestable without DNA. Per germline, CDR1 SGHRS and CDR2 YFSETQ. This CDR3 has 18 residues. The CDR3 loop is CASSSGRRLAGVLETQYF.

The chain links TRBV27 to TRBJ2-3; with no DNA, the TCRdb D assignment of TRBD1 cannot be verified. CDR1 is MNHEY, CDR2 SMNVEV, per germline (reference sequence). The CDR3 runs to 13 residues. This chain's CDR3 is CASGTLLSDTQYF.

The rearrangement uses TRBV30 and TRBJ2-5. This CDR3 spans 13 amino acids. In germline, CDR1 is GTSNPN, CDR2 SVGIG (reference sequence). CDR3 in amino acids: CAWSVQASETQYF.

The chain joins TRBV28 to TRBJ2-7; the TRBD2 assignment by TCRdb is unverifiable without DNA. The CDR3 length is 14 residues. The germline V gene encodes CDR1 MDHEN and CDR2 SYDVKM. The CDR3 here is CASKTSGSSYEQYF. The whole variable domain, filled in from reference TRBV28 and TRBJ2-7, reads DVKVTQSSRYLVKRTGEKVFLECVQDMDHENMFWYRQDPGLGLRLIYFSYDVKMKEKGDIPEGYSVSREKKERFSLILESASTNQTSMYLCASKTSGSSYEQYFGPGTRLTVT.

The chain is built from TRBV9 and TRBJ1-2. Germline CDR1 reads SGDLS; CDR2 reads YYNGEE. This CDR3 spans 11 amino acids. The CDR3 region is CASSVATGLTF.

The chain combines TRBV12-3 or TRBV12-4 with TRBJ2-2; as DNA is missing, the TRBD2 call by TCRdb cannot be tested. The CDR3 covers 14 residues. CDR3 in amino acids: CASSPDLNTGELFF.

This chain links TRBV24-1 with TRBJ2-1; TCRdb's D call of TRBD1 is untestable without DNA. The CDR3 has 15 amino acids. The germline CDR1 and CDR2 sequences are KGHDR and SFDVKD. CDR3 protein: CATSDPRGPGDEQFF.

The chain carries TRBV10-3 and TRBJ2-7; the D gene TCRdb calls, TRBD2, cannot be checked with no DNA. The CDR3 sequence is 16 residues long. The germline CDR1 and CDR2 sequences are ENHRY and SYGVKD. CDR3 sequence reads: CATEPGTSGHSYEQYF.